Sequencing of this TCR beta chain was carried out in a study of control samples from healthy donors and cancer patients (dated by TCRdb to 2020 to 2022). To prepare the library, the immunoSEQ multiplex PCR assay was applied. Held by TCRdb, this immuneACCESS table contains in-frame sequences only and omits some clones. Under half of the omission traces to an unresolved V gene where checked; the cause of the rest is unknown. For this sample there are 90,000 or so clones; 85% to 90% appear just once. Less than 10% of the sample is taken by the ten largest. To note about this clone: Its antigen is currently not known. Per-nucleotide qualities are absent, and no much larger clonotype sits a single base away.

The V end loses 7 bases and the J end loses 4 bases, and a stretch of 13 bases separates them. CDR1 and CDR2, per the germline V gene, are SNHLY and FYNNEI. From the cysteine up to the phenylalanine, the CDR3 has a length of 13 residues. Only CDR3 DNA is held: 39 bases, read in frame from base 1. The sequenced sample was PBMCs. This clonotype was obtained from a woman aged 45-60 years with colorectal cancer. The V and J segments used are TRBV2 and TRBJ1-2; the D gene is perhaps TRBD1, on 6 matching bases. The CDR3 protein sequence reads: CASTTGLAYGYTF. At the DNA level, the sequence is TGTGCCAGCACAACAGGGTTGGCCTATGGCTACACCTTC. The reference TRBV2 and TRBJ1-2 proteins fill in what lies around the CDR3, so the full variable domain reads EPEVTQTPSHQVTQMGQEVILRCVPISNHLYFYWYRQILGQKVEFLVSFYNNEISEKSEIFDDQFSVERPDGSNFTLKIRSTKLEDSAMYFCASTTGLAYGYTFGSGTRLTVV.